The text below deals with one T cell receptor (beta chain). Its antigen is undetermined. V dropped 6 bases and J dropped 2 bases, with 10 bases sitting between them. The CDR3 runs to 13 residues. Germline V gene lookup returns CDR1 LNHNV and CDR2 YYDKDF (reference sequence). The data stem from a study of cytomegalovirus exposure and HLA in healthy donors. 13 Jbeta primers and 60 Vbeta primers were used for the PCR. Method: immunoSEQ multiplex PCR; TCRdb's copy keeps in-frame clones and lacks some. The table shows around 190,000 clones, with around 82% occurring only once. The study's findings and limits: Later analysis showed most CMV-associated TCR beta chains appearing HLA-restricted.

Material: PBMCs. This chain joins TRBV15 and TRBJ1-1, with D maybe TRBD1 (6 bases). This TCR was recovered from a young woman in good health and CMV-seropositive. Here the CDR3 reads CATRLQGNTEAFF. CDR3 DNA: TGTGCCACCAGGCTACAGGGTAACACTGAAGCTTTCTTT.